This entry describes one TCR beta chain. No antigen is known for it. The data were taken from a study of graft-versus-host responses after intestinal transplantation. Background on the study: Recipients received multivisceral, liver-intestinal, or isolated intestinal transplants. For around three years after anti-thymocyte globulin induction, all recipients took tacrolimus and steroids.

Study-wide results and caveats: Circulating GvH clones peaking coincided with falling HvG clones soon after transplant. Those patients showing graft-donor T cell macrochimerism displayed high graft-versus-host to host-versus-graft clonal ratios in allografts.

CDR1 SGHVS and CDR2 FQNEAQ come from the germline V gene. CDR3 length: 14 amino acids. The V and J ends lost 5 bases and 2 bases respectively, with 12 bases between them. Some clones are missing from TCRdb's copy, which holds only in-frame ones; the method was immunoSEQ multiplex PCR. The table includes 93,000 or so clones, roughly 93% detected once. The sample consisted of unstimulated CD8+ T cells sorted from spleen or lymph node cells, taken before intestinal transplant. The TCR comes from a human donor who received an intestinal transplant. This sequence joins TRBV7-8 and TRBJ2-5; tentatively, D is TRBD1 (6 bases). CDR3 loop: CASSPGQTQETQYF. In nucleotides, the CDR3 is TGTGCCAGCAGCCCGGGACAAACTCAAGAGACCCAGTACTTC.